This T cell receptor beta chain appears in the sequencing data of a study of Ad26.COV2.S vaccination and SARS-CoV-2 variants. Study conclusions and caveats: Recipients of vaccine and of placebo showed similar breadth of their non-spike TCR repertoires. Responses of spike-specific T cells (both CD8+ and CD4+) reportedly showed substantial breadth after vaccination. Analyses of TCR breadth and depth may have underestimated total T cell responses. Vaccine recipients posted higher spike-specific TCR breadth than their placebo counterparts.

This CDR3 spans 13 amino acids. The V gene's germline CDR1 is LGHDT and CDR2 YNNKEL (reference sequence). Trimming removed 1 base at V and 6 bases at J, with 10 bases between. Method: immunoSEQ multiplex PCR; TCRdb's copy keeps in-frame clones and lacks some. The sample lists just over 350,000 clones; about 90% were seen once. Of note for this clone: Its specificity is unknown.

The chain uses TRBV3-1 (or the pseudogene TRBV3-2) and TRBJ2-7, with D maybe TRBD1 (6 bases). Specimen: peripheral blood, collected after recovery from COVID-19. The TCR sequence derives from a human donor who had recovered from COVID-19. CDR3: CASSQVQGGEQYF. The DNA of the CDR3 is TGTGCCAGCAGCCAAGTACAGGGTGGCGAGCAGTACTTC.